One and the same sample provided the 26 T cell receptor beta chains below, sequenced in a study of cytomegalovirus exposure and HLA in healthy donors. Measured with immunoSEQ multiplex PCR; TCRdb has only the in-frame clones, and not every one. The table includes about 200,000 clones, about 86% detected once. Sequenced input: PBMCs. These receptor sequences come from a young woman in good health and CMV-seronegative.

V usage is TRBV27 and J usage is TRBJ2-1; possibly TRBD2 for D (6 bases). This CDR3 comprises 20 residues. Between the trimmed V and J ends, which lost 2 bases and 0 bases, there was a span of 23 bases. In germline, CDR1 is MNHEY, CDR2 SMNVEV (reference sequence). CDR3 residues: CASSLTTQPLAPSSYNEQFF. CDR3 sequence (DNA): TGTGCCAGCAGTTTAACAACCCAACCCCTAGCGCCCAGCTCCTACAATGAGCAGTTCTTC.

The rearrangement uses TRBV28 and TRBJ1-2; possible D gene TRBD1, 6 bases. V lost 5 bases, J lost 7 bases, and 11 bases lay in between. CDR1 and CDR2 (germline): MDHEN, SYDVKM. This CDR3 region has 12 residues. The CDR3 nucleotides are TGTGCCAGCAGTCCCACAGGGTCTGGCTACACCTTC. Its translation is CASSPTGSGYTF.

The CDR3 nucleotides are TGTGCCAGCAGTTTATCGGCGGGTAGGACCCTCACTATTGGCTACACCTTC. Translation gives CASSLSAGRTLTIGYTF. The J gene is TRBJ1-2, the V gene TRBV28; D unresolved. Looked up from germline, CDR1 is MDHEN and CDR2 is SYDVKM. This CDR3 has 17 residues. Trimming shortened V by 1 base and J by 7 bases, and 22 bases separated the two germline ends.

The chain couples TRBV30 to TRBJ1-3, with a possible D match to TRBD1 (5 bases). Germline-derived CDR1 and CDR2 are GTSNPN and SVGIG (reference sequence). V lost 1 base, J lost 4 bases, and 5 bases lay in between. The CDR3 contains 12 residues. The CDR3 sequence: CAWSEGGNTIYF. In DNA, the CDR3 is TGTGCCTGGAGTGAGGGGGGAAACACCATATATTTT. Variable domain in full (rest from reference TRBV30 and TRBJ1-3): SQTIHQWPATLVQPVGSPLSLECTVEGTSNPNLYWYRQAAGRGLQLLFYSVGIGQISSEVPQNLSASRPQDRQFILSSKKLLLSDSGFYLCAWSEGGNTIYFGEGSWLTVV.

The chain joins TRBV6-1 to TRBJ1-5; TRBD1 matches 10 bases. The V and J ends lost 1 base and 5 bases, in that order; junction bases with no gene match: 5. Germline CDR1 reads MNHNS; CDR2 reads SASEGT. CDR3 length: 16 amino acids. The DNA of the CDR3 is TGTGCCAGCAGTGAAGGACAGGGGGCGTTTCATCAGCCCCAGCATTTT. It specifies CASSEGQGAFHQPQHF.

In DNA form, the CDR3 reads TGTGCCAGCAAATGGACAGGGAATTCGGAGACCCAGTACTTC. Its protein product is CASKWTGNSETQYF. The V and J genes are TRBV2 and TRBJ2-5, with 8 bases that match TRBD1. The V and J ends lost 7 bases and 5 bases, in that order; junction bases with no gene match: 9. CDR3 length equals 14 residues. CDR1 and CDR2 (germline): SNHLY, FYNNEI.

The chain has TRBV2 and TRBJ2-7, with 12 bases aligning to TRBD2. V was clipped by 3 bases and J by 5 bases; unmatched bases: 8. Germline values: CDR1 SNHLY, CDR2 FYNNEI. The CDR3 is made up of 16 amino acids. CDR3 coding DNA: TGTGCCAGCAGTGAGACCCTAGCGGGAGGGTTCCACGAGCAGTACTTC. Translated, it gives CASSETLAGGFHEQYF.

A word on this clone: The sample contains more than one DNA sequence encoding this CDR3. V and J are TRBV28 and TRBJ1-2; no firm D call. The germline V and J ends were trimmed by 3 bases and 4 bases, with 9 bases remaining between them. The germline V gene encodes CDR1 MDHEN and CDR2 SYDVKM. The CDR3 is 13 amino acids. CDR3 nucleotide sequence: TGTGCCAGCAGTTTCCGGGGAAGCTATGGCTACACCTTC. Amino acids: CASSFRGSYGYTF.

The chain uses TRBV2 and TRBJ2-3; perhaps TRBD2 as D (7 bases). Germline V lookup: CDR1 SNHLY, CDR2 FYNNEI. Trimming cost V 2 bases and J 2 bases, with 11 bases left between them. The CDR3 is made up of 15 amino acids. CDR3 DNA sequence: TGTGCCAGCAGTGAATTGGGGGGGCTCACAGATACGCAGTATTTT. Translation gives CASSELGGLTDTQYF.

The chain uses TRBV5-1 and TRBJ2-1, with D tentatively TRBD2 (5 bases). V shed 0 bases and J shed 0 bases, with 10 bases lying between them. The CDR3 length is 16 residues. The germline CDR1 and CDR2 sequences are SGHRS and YFSETQ. In DNA form, the CDR3 reads TGCGCCAGCAGCTTGGAGCGGCCTAGCTCCTACAATGAGCAGTTCTTC. This codes for CASSLERPSSYNEQFF.

The CDR3 nucleotides read TGCAGTGCTACCTACCTTGAAAAACTGTTTTTT. Its translation is CSATYLEKLFF. The chain couples TRBV20-1 to TRBJ1-4, with D unresolved. Germline assignment: CDR1 DFQATT and CDR2 SNEGSKA (reference sequence). Trimming stripped 4 bases from V and 7 bases from J, with 7 bases between. The CDR3 spans 11 residues.

V gene TRBV5-4 combines with J gene TRBJ2-3, with 12 bases matching TRBD2. The CDR3 is made up of 16 amino acids. J lost 3 bases, V lost 4 bases, and 6 bases had no gene match. Germline values: CDR1 SGHNT, CDR2 YYREEE (reference sequence). Written as DNA, the CDR3 is TGTGCCAGCAGCGCACCGGGACTAGCGGGTACAGATACGCAGTATTTT. Translated, it gives CASSAPGLAGTDTQYF.

This chain uses TRBV27 with TRBJ2-7; D not resolved. The CDR3 runs to 13 residues. Trimming left V 5 bases short and J 2 bases short, with 10 bases between. The germline gives CDR1 MNHEY, CDR2 SMNVEV (reference sequence). CDR3 loop: CASSIGLAYEQYF. CDR3 DNA sequence: TGTGCCAGCAGTATTGGCCTAGCCTACGAGCAGTACTTC.

The V and J genes are TRBV6-6 and TRBJ1-1; TRBD1 is a possible D gene (6 bases). The germline V gene encodes CDR1 MNHNY and CDR2 SVGAGI (reference sequence). The CDR3 consists of 16 residues. The V end lost 0 bases, the J end lost 0 bases, and 11 bases lay between the germline ends. The CDR3 region has the DNA TGTGCCAGCAGTTACTCGGCAGGGGCCATGAACACTGAAGCTTTCTTT. It specifies CASSYSAGAMNTEAFF.

This clone was recorded once. The chain has TRBV15 and TRBJ2-1; D is possibly TRBD2 (6 bases). This CDR3 region has 12 residues. V was pared by 8 bases and J by 6 bases, with 11 bases between. Germline CDR1 reads LNHNV; CDR2 reads YYDKDF (reference sequence). The CDR3 loop is CATRGVTNEQFF. CDR3 DNA: TGTGCCACCCGCGGGGTCACCAATGAGCAGTTCTTC.

The chain couples TRBV5-1 to TRBJ2-2; D possibly corresponds to TRBD1 (5 bases). V dropped 4 bases and J dropped 3 bases, with 13 bases sitting between them. The V gene's germline CDR1 is SGHRS and CDR2 YFSETQ. The CDR3 extends over 15 amino acids. The CDR3 nucleotides are TGCGCCAGCAGCCCCATCATAGGGGACACCGGGGAGCTGTTTTTT. Protein product: CASSPIIGDTGELFF. Combining the CDR3 with reference TRBV5-1 and TRBJ2-2 gives the whole variable domain KAGVTQTPRYLIKTRGQQVTLSCSPISGHRSVSWYQQTPGQGLQFLFEYFSETQRNKGNFPGRFSGRQFSNSRSEMNVSTLELGDSALYLCASSPIIGDTGELFFGEGSRLTVL.

The J gene is TRBJ2-1, the V gene TRBV7-9; D ambiguous. V lost 3 bases and J 0 bases, leaving 6 bases between the germline ends. Germline values: CDR1 SEHNR, CDR2 FQNEAQ (reference sequence). CDR3 length: 14 amino acids. CDR3 residues: CASSFEVSYNEQFF. Here the CDR3 DNA reads TGTGCCAGCAGCTTCGAGGTCTCCTACAATGAGCAGTTCTTC.

CDR3 residues: CAWSSVAGVTQYF. The CDR3 coding sequence is TGTGCCTGGAGTTCCGTAGCGGGAGTCACGCAGTATTTT. The genes are TRBV30 and TRBJ2-3; 9 positions match TRBD2. Germline V lookup: CDR1 GTSNPN, CDR2 SVGIG (reference sequence). This CDR3 spans 13 amino acids. With V trimmed by 2 bases and J by 9 bases, 6 bases remained unmatched.

This chain joins TRBV7-9 and TRBJ2-7; 7 nucleotides match TRBD1. Germline V gene data show CDR1 as SEHNR and CDR2 as FQNEAQ (reference sequence). J was trimmed by 1 base and V by 6 bases; bases with no gene match: 6. This CDR3 has 14 residues. The CDR3 nucleotides read TGTGCCAGCAGACCACAGGGGTTTTCCTACGAGCAGTACTTC. Translating gives CASRPQGFSYEQYF.

This clone was counted only a few times. This chain joins TRBV14 and TRBJ1-2, with a weak D call TRBD1 (5 bases). V was clipped by 4 bases and J by 6 bases, with 12 bases between them. This CDR3 comprises 13 residues. In germline, CDR1 is SGHDN, CDR2 FVKESK. The chain's CDR3 is CASSRRQSDGYTF. The CDR3 coding sequence is TGTGCCAGCAGCCGCCGACAGTCTGATGGCTACACCTTC.

This chain links TRBV7-3 with TRBJ2-5; 7 bases map to TRBD2. The CDR3 has 13 amino acids. Trimming removed 1 base from V and 4 bases from J; junction bases left unmatched: 0. Germline CDR1 SGHTA, CDR2 FQGTGA. The CDR3 loop reads CASSLIAGETQYF. The CDR3 DNA reads as TGTGCCAGCAGCTTAATAGCGGGAGAGACCCAGTACTTC.

The chain carries TRBV4-3 and TRBJ1-1; TRBD1 is a possible D gene (5 bases). CDR1 LGHNA and CDR2 YSLEER come from the germline V gene. Trimming took off 0 bases at V and 3 bases at J, with 5 bases between the two ends. This CDR3 spans 13 amino acids. The CDR3 nucleotides are TGCGCCAGCAGCCAAGACAGGGACACTGAAGCTTTCTTT. Translating gives CASSQDRDTEAFF.

To note about this clone: The same CDR3 arises from other DNA sequences in this sample as well. The J gene is TRBJ2-1, the V gene TRBV27; the D gene is possibly TRBD1 (6 bases). CDR1 and CDR2 from the germline V gene are MNHEY and SMNVEV (reference sequence). Trimming shortened V by 4 bases and J by 0 bases, and 10 bases separated the two germline ends. The CDR3 sequence is 15 residues long. The CDR3 DNA reads as TGTGCCAGCAGTTCTAGGGGGAGCTCCTACAATGAGCAGTTCTTC. Its protein product is CASSSRGSSYNEQFF.

This chain links TRBV5-6 with TRBJ2-1, with TRBD1 matching over 8 bases. V gave up 6 bases and J gave up 7 bases; unmatched junction bases: 12. Germline assignment: CDR1 SGHDT and CDR2 YYEEEE. The CDR3 consists of 15 residues. In DNA form, the CDR3 reads TGTGCCAGCACCACGGTAGGACAGGGCGTAAATGAGCAGTTCTTC. This gives the protein CASTTVGQGVNEQFF.

The V gene is TRBV29-1, the J gene TRBJ1-2, with D maybe TRBD1 (5 bases). The CDR3 runs to 16 residues. V was pared by 3 bases and J by 1 base, with 18 bases between. Looked up from germline, CDR1 is SQVTM and CDR2 is ANQGSEA. The DNA for the CDR3 is TGCAGCGTTGACAAGGCAGGGCCTAGAAATAACTATGGCTACACCTTC. It translates to CSVDKAGPRNNYGYTF.

The chain has TRBV5-1 and TRBJ2-1, with no clear D. CDR1 and CDR2 (germline): SGHRS, YFSETQ. CDR3 length equals 15 residues. V lost 0 bases and J lost 0, with 7 bases in between. The CDR3: CASSLGPSSYNEQFF. Here the CDR3 DNA reads TGCGCCAGCAGCTTGGGGCCCAGCTCCTACAATGAGCAGTTCTTC.